Listed below are T cell receptor beta chains from one sample, sequenced in a study of cytomegalovirus exposure and HLA in healthy donors. TCRdb's table, derived via immunoSEQ multiplex PCR, lists solely in-frame clones and lacks some. The sample has 92,000 or so clones, roughly 97% seen once; the top ten hold about 0.8%. Source material: PBMCs. The receptors derive from a man between 18 and 35 years old in good health and CMV-seronegative. CDR3s include the opening cysteine and the closing phenylalanine or tryptophan. D genes are given only for firm matches. Size tells how often a clone was seen (once, few, many) or the class of an expanded clone, and some rows leave it out.

D gene: TRBD2
V gene: TRBV18
clone size: NA
J gene: TRBJ2-1
CDR3 protein: CASSPAVLAGGPNEQFF
CDR3 DNA: TGTGCCAGCTCACCCGCCGTACTAGCGGGAGGGCCCAATGAGCAGTTCTTC

D gene: TRBD1
V gene: TRBV28
clone size: NA
J gene: TRBJ2-3
CDR3 protein: CASSSPRDRGTDTQYF
CDR3 DNA: TGTGCCAGCAGTTCACCCCGGGACAGGGGGACAGATACGCAGTATTTT

D gene: TRBD2
V gene: TRBV7-6
clone size: NA
J gene: TRBJ2-7
CDR3 protein: CASSWSAPSGDQSEQYF
CDR3 DNA: TGTGCCAGCAGCTGGTCAGCCCCTAGCGGCGACCAATCCGAGCAGTACTTC

D gene: TRBD2
V gene: TRBV15
clone size: NA
J gene: TRBJ2-2
CDR3 protein: CATSSSGRAETGELFF
CDR3 DNA: TGTGCCACCAGCAGTAGCGGGAGGGCCGAGACCGGGGAGCTGTTTTTT

D gene: NA
V gene: TRBV6-1
clone size: NA
J gene: TRBJ2-7
CDR3 protein: CASSEGLTTYEQYF
CDR3 DNA: TGTGCCAGCAGTGAGGGACTTACCACCTACGAGCAGTACTTC

D gene: TRBD2
V gene: TRBV19
clone size: NA
J gene: TRBJ2-6
CDR3 protein: CASSIYQRENGANVLTF
CDR3 DNA: TGTGCCAGTAGTATCTACCAGCGGGAAAATGGGGCCAACGTCCTGACTTTC

D gene: TRBD1
V gene: TRBV10-2
clone size: NA
J gene: TRBJ1-3
CDR3 protein: CASSEGQEGNTIYF
CDR3 DNA: TGCGCCAGCAGTGAAGGACAGGAGGGAAACACCATATATTTT

D gene: NA
V gene: TRBV7-6
clone size: NA
J gene: TRBJ2-6
CDR3 protein: CASSIGASVTSGANVLTF
CDR3 DNA: TGTGCCAGCAGTATTGGGGCTAGCGTTACTTCTGGGGCCAACGTCCTGACTTTC

D gene: NA
V gene: TRBV19
clone size: NA
J gene: TRBJ1-5
CDR3 protein: CASSIWSGENNQPQHF
CDR3 DNA: TGTGCCAGTAGTATATGGTCGGGGGAAAACAATCAGCCCCAGCATTTT

D gene: NA
V gene: TRBV7-8
clone size: NA
J gene: TRBJ1-5
CDR3 protein: CASSLPGNSNQPQHF
CDR3 DNA: TGTGCCAGCAGCTTACCAGGGAACAGCAATCAGCCCCAGCATTTT

D gene: NA
V gene: TRBV12-5
clone size: NA
J gene: TRBJ1-5
CDR3 protein: CASGLPNQPQHF
CDR3 DNA: TGTGCTAGTGGCCTACCCAATCAGCCCCAGCATTTT

D gene: TRBD2
V gene: TRBV6-5
clone size: NA
J gene: TRBJ2-7
CDR3 protein: CASSYSSGLYSYEQYF
CDR3 DNA: TGTGCCAGCAGTTACTCTAGCGGGTTATACTCCTACGAGCAGTACTTC

D gene: NA
V gene: TRBV5-6
clone size: NA
J gene: TRBJ2-5
CDR3 protein: CASNPRTTMKETQYF
CDR3 DNA: TGTGCCAGCAACCCGAGGACTACGATGAAAGAGACCCAGTACTTC

D gene: NA
V gene: TRBV6-1
clone size: NA
J gene: TRBJ2-6
CDR3 protein: CASSRVSGANVLTF
CDR3 DNA: TGTGCCAGCAGCAGGGTATCTGGGGCCAACGTCCTGACTTTC

D gene: NA
V gene: TRBV5-1
clone size: NA
J gene: TRBJ2-7
CDR3 protein: CASSSTWNTYEQYF
CDR3 DNA: TGCGCCAGCAGCTCGACTTGGAACACCTACGAGCAGTACTTC

D gene: NA
V gene: TRBV6-4
clone size: NA
J gene: TRBJ2-2
CDR3 protein: CASTRRGRRAGELFF
CDR3 DNA: TGTGCCAGCACCCGACGGGGGAGGAGGGCCGGGGAGCTGTTTTTT

D gene: TRBD2
V gene: TRBV15
clone size: NA
J gene: TRBJ2-1
CDR3 protein: CATSRDLGGSGSYNEQFF
CDR3 DNA: TGTGCCACCAGCAGAGATCTAGGCGGGAGTGGGTCCTACAATGAGCAGTTCTTC

D gene: NA
V gene: TRBV11-3
clone size: NA
J gene: TRBJ1-2
CDR3 protein: CASSLGATGDYGYTF
CDR3 DNA: TGTGCCAGCAGCTTAGGGGCGACAGGCGACTATGGCTACACCTTC

D gene: NA
V gene: TRBV7-2
clone size: NA
J gene: TRBJ2-3
CDR3 protein: CASSYGGRTDTQYF
CDR3 DNA: TGTGCCAGCAGCTATGGGGGCCGTACAGATACGCAGTATTTT

D gene: NA
V gene: TRBV6-5
clone size: NA
J gene: TRBJ2-6
CDR3 protein: CASKRTDSGANVLTF
CDR3 DNA: TGTGCCAGCAAAAGGACAGACTCTGGGGCCAACGTCCTGACTTTC

D gene: NA
V gene: TRBV4-2
clone size: NA
J gene: TRBJ1-4
CDR3 protein: CASSQGWRGGLRTNEKLFF
CDR3 DNA: TGTGCCAGCAGCCAAGGGTGGCGTGGGGGACTGAGGACTAATGAAAAACTGTTTTTT

D gene: NA
V gene: TRBV6-6
clone size: NA
J gene: TRBJ1-3
CDR3 protein: CASSYYPPGSGNTIYF
CDR3 DNA: TGTGCCAGCAGTTATTACCCCCCGGGATCTGGAAACACCATATATTTT

D gene: NA
V gene: TRBV2
clone size: NA
J gene: TRBJ2-3
CDR3 protein: CASSVAGYTDTQYF
CDR3 DNA: TGTGCCAGCAGTGTGGCAGGGTATACCGATACGCAGTATTTT

D gene: TRBD2
V gene: TRBV19
clone size: NA
J gene: TRBJ2-1
CDR3 protein: CASRYDPGLAGDNEQFF
CDR3 DNA: TGTGCCAGTAGATACGACCCGGGACTAGCGGGGGACAATGAGCAGTTCTTC

D gene: NA
V gene: TRBV4-1
clone size: NA
J gene: TRBJ2-2
CDR3 protein: CASSLSNTGELFF
CDR3 DNA: TGCGCCAGCAGCCTCTCTAACACCGGGGAGCTGTTTTTT

D gene: TRBD1
V gene: TRBV5-1
clone size: NA
J gene: TRBJ1-3
CDR3 protein: CASSPGTGGNTIYF
CDR3 DNA: TGCGCCAGCAGCCCCGGGACAGGGGGAAACACCATATATTTT

D gene: TRBD1
V gene: TRBV5-1
clone size: NA
J gene: TRBJ1-4
CDR3 protein: CASSFGQGAEKLFF
CDR3 DNA: TGCGCCAGCAGCTTTGGACAGGGTGCTGAAAAACTGTTTTTT

D gene: TRBD1
V gene: TRBV11-3
clone size: NA
J gene: TRBJ1-2
CDR3 protein: CASSLDSGQGAYGYTF
CDR3 DNA: TGTGCCAGCAGCTTAGATTCCGGACAGGGGGCTTATGGCTACACCTTC

D gene: TRBD1
V gene: TRBV25-1
clone size: NA
J gene: TRBJ1-2
CDR3 protein: CASSGPGQLYGYTF
CDR3 DNA: TGTGCCAGCAGTGGACCGGGACAGCTATATGGCTACACCTTC

D gene: TRBD2
V gene: TRBV30
clone size: NA
J gene: TRBJ2-4
CDR3 protein: CAWGPSREGNIQYF
CDR3 DNA: TGTGCCTGGGGCCCTTCGCGGGAGGGAAACATTCAGTACTTC

D gene: NA
V gene: TRBV7-3
clone size: once
J gene: TRBJ2-2
CDR3 protein: CASSPRSTGELFF
CDR3 DNA: TGTGCCAGCAGCCCCCGGTCCACCGGGGAGCTGTTTTTT

D gene: NA
V gene: TRBV9
clone size: NA
J gene: TRBJ2-1
CDR3 protein: CASSEPATGPSYNEQFF
CDR3 DNA: TGTGCCAGCAGCGAGCCCGCTACAGGGCCATCCTACAATGAGCAGTTCTTC

D gene: TRBD1
V gene: TRBV5-4
clone size: NA
J gene: TRBJ1-2
CDR3 protein: CASSEGQVNGYTF
CDR3 DNA: TGTGCCAGCAGCGAAGGACAGGTTAATGGCTACACCTTC

D gene: TRBD1
V gene: TRBV9
clone size: NA
J gene: TRBJ1-1
CDR3 protein: CASSGGTGDTEAFF
CDR3 DNA: TGTGCCAGCAGCGGCGGGACAGGGGACACTGAAGCTTTCTTT

D gene: NA
V gene: TRBV7-9
clone size: NA
J gene: TRBJ2-1
CDR3 protein: CASSLAQASSYNEQFF
CDR3 DNA: TGTGCCAGCAGCTTAGCCCAAGCTAGCTCCTACAATGAGCAGTTCTTC

D gene: NA
V gene: TRBV10-3
clone size: NA
J gene: TRBJ2-1
CDR3 protein: CAISESLASVYNEQFF
CDR3 DNA: TGTGCCATCAGTGAGTCGTTGGCTAGCGTATACAATGAGCAGTTCTTC

D gene: NA
V gene: TRBV5-8
clone size: NA
J gene: TRBJ1-3
CDR3 protein: CASSLRQAAGNTIYF
CDR3 DNA: TGTGCCAGCAGCTTGCGGCAGGCAGCTGGAAACACCATATATTTT

D gene: TRBD2
V gene: TRBV19
clone size: once
J gene: TRBJ2-1
CDR3 protein: CASSIRGGPSYNEQFF
CDR3 DNA: TGTGCCAGTAGTATTCGGGGAGGGCCCTCCTACAATGAGCAGTTCTTC

D gene: NA
V gene: TRBV27
clone size: NA
J gene: TRBJ2-7
CDR3 protein: CASSLGGSEQYF
CDR3 DNA: TGTGCCAGCAGTTTAGGAGGGTCCGAGCAGTACTTC

D gene: NA
V gene: TRBV2
clone size: NA
J gene: TRBJ2-1
CDR3 protein: CASRPDTASYNEQFF
CDR3 DNA: TGTGCCAGCAGGCCCGACACAGCTTCCTACAATGAGCAGTTCTTC

D gene: TRBD1
V gene: TRBV5-4
clone size: NA
J gene: TRBJ1-2
CDR3 protein: CASSSGTAADYGYTF
CDR3 DNA: TGTGCCAGCAGCTCTGGGACAGCAGCCGACTATGGCTACACCTTC

D gene: TRBD2
V gene: TRBV19
clone size: NA
J gene: TRBJ2-1
CDR3 protein: CASSTSGLAAPYNEQFF
CDR3 DNA: TGTGCCAGTAGTACTTCGGGACTAGCAGCCCCCTACAATGAGCAGTTCTTC

D gene: TRBD1
V gene: TRBV29-1
clone size: NA
J gene: TRBJ2-1
CDR3 protein: CSVEGGTDSYNEQFF
CDR3 DNA: TGCAGCGTTGAAGGGGGGACAGACTCCTACAATGAGCAGTTCTTC

D gene: NA
V gene: TRBV5-1
clone size: NA
J gene: TRBJ1-2
CDR3 protein: CASSLGGGRAGYTF
CDR3 DNA: TGCGCCAGCAGCTTGGGAGGAGGGAGGGCTGGCTACACCTTC

D gene: TRBD1
V gene: TRBV5-6
clone size: once
J gene: TRBJ2-7
CDR3 protein: CASSVRDSTYEQYF
CDR3 DNA: TGTGCCAGCAGCGTCCGGGACAGCACCTACGAGCAGTACTTC

D gene: TRBD1
V gene: TRBV7-9
clone size: NA
J gene: TRBJ2-7
CDR3 protein: CASSLGTGAYEQYF
CDR3 DNA: TGTGCCAGCAGCTTGGGGACAGGGGCCTACGAGCAGTACTTC

D gene: NA
V gene: TRBV28
clone size: NA
J gene: TRBJ2-1
CDR3 protein: CASSPTLGAGGAYNEQFF
CDR3 DNA: TGTGCCAGCAGTCCTACCCTGGGGGCCGGAGGTGCCTACAATGAGCAGTTCTTC

D gene: TRBD1
V gene: TRBV7-9
clone size: NA
J gene: TRBJ1-1
CDR3 protein: CASSLGGAKIRGRGTEAFF
CDR3 DNA: TGTGCCAGCAGCTTAGGGGGTGCTAAAATCAGGGGGCGTGGCACTGAAGCTTTCTTT

D gene: TRBD2
V gene: TRBV9
clone size: NA
J gene: TRBJ2-7
CDR3 protein: CASSVGGRGEQYF
CDR3 DNA: TGTGCCAGCAGCGTAGGGGGGAGGGGCGAGCAGTACTTC

D gene: TRBD2
V gene: TRBV5-1
clone size: NA
J gene: TRBJ2-3
CDR3 protein: CASSLGSLAGTDTQYF
CDR3 DNA: TGCGCCAGCAGCTTGGGTTCGCTAGCGGGAACAGATACGCAGTATTTT

D gene: TRBD2
V gene: TRBV2
clone size: NA
J gene: TRBJ2-5
CDR3 protein: CASTREGAFQETQYF
CDR3 DNA: TGTGCCAGCACCAGGGAGGGAGCCTTCCAAGAGACCCAGTACTTC

D gene: TRBD1
V gene: TRBV25-1
clone size: NA
J gene: TRBJ1-5
CDR3 protein: CASAEDRGPYSNQPQHF
CDR3 DNA: TGTGCCAGCGCAGAGGACAGGGGGCCGTATAGCAATCAGCCCCAGCATTTT

D gene: TRBD1
V gene: TRBV7-2
clone size: NA
J gene: TRBJ2-1
CDR3 protein: CASSPGQGLYNEQFF
CDR3 DNA: TGTGCCAGCAGCCCGGGACAGGGCTTATACAATGAGCAGTTCTTC

D gene: NA
V gene: TRBV19
clone size: NA
J gene: TRBJ2-1
CDR3 protein: CASSTWGDEQFF
CDR3 DNA: TGTGCCAGTAGTACTTGGGGGGATGAGCAGTTCTTC

D gene: NA
V gene: TRBV7-2
clone size: NA
J gene: TRBJ1-5
CDR3 protein: CASSSSTGNSNQPQHF
CDR3 DNA: TGTGCCAGCAGCTCGTCCACAGGGAATAGCAATCAGCCCCAGCATTTT

D gene: TRBD2
V gene: TRBV7-7
clone size: NA
J gene: TRBJ2-1
CDR3 protein: CASSLAGGPYNEQFF
CDR3 DNA: TGTGCTAGCAGCTTAGCGGGAGGGCCTTACAATGAGCAGTTCTTC

D gene: NA
V gene: TRBV9
clone size: NA
J gene: TRBJ1-2
CDR3 protein: CASSVSRGYGYTF
CDR3 DNA: TGTGCCAGCAGCGTAAGCAGAGGGTATGGCTACACCTTC

D gene: TRBD1
V gene: TRBV28
clone size: NA
J gene: TRBJ2-7
CDR3 protein: CASSFFTGAYEQYF
CDR3 DNA: TGTGCCAGCAGTTTTTTCACAGGGGCCTACGAGCAGTACTTC

D gene: NA
V gene: TRBV10-3
clone size: NA
J gene: TRBJ2-5
CDR3 protein: CAISIEETQYF
CDR3 DNA: TGTGCCATCAGTATAGAAGAGACCCAGTACTTC